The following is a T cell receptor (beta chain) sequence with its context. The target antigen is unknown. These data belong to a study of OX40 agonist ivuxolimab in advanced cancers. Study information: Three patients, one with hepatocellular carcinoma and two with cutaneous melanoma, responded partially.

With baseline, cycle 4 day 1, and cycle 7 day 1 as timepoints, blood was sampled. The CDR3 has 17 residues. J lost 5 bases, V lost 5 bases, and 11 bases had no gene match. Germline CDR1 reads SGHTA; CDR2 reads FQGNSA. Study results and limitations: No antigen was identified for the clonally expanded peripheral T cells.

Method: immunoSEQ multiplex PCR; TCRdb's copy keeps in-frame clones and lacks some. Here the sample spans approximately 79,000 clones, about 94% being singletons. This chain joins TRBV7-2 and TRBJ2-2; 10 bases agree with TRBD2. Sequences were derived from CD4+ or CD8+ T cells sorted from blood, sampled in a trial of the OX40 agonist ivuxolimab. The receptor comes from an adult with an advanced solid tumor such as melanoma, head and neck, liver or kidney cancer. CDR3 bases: TGTGCCAGCAGCCCCGCGTGGGGAGCGGGGGGGACCGGGGAGCTGTTTTTT. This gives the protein CASSPAWGAGGTGELFF.